This T cell receptor (beta chain) came from a study of blood T cells in healthy people across ages. In germline, CDR1 is SGHRS, CDR2 YFSETQ. The length of the CDR3 is 14 residues. V was shortened by 3 bases and J by 3 bases, with 13 bases between the two germline ends. The use of a sample-barcoded 5' primer and a J-beta primer mix characterized a second PCR of about 7 to 12 cycles. One entry per CDR3 protein, called by TCRdb with MiXCR from the 5' RACE reads. The sample holds approximately 850,000 distinct CDR3 sequences, approximately 44% seen once. The rearrangement joins TRBV5-1 to TRBJ2-7; a possible D gene is TRBD2 (5 bases). The material sequenced was blood. The TCR comes from a man aged 55 to 70 in good health. This chain's CDR3 is CASSYLPGNYEQYF. CDR3 DNA sequence: TGCGCCAGCAGCTACCTTCCCGGGAACTACGAGCAGTACTTC.